This TCR beta chain originates from a study of control samples from healthy donors and cancer patients. Repertoires were generated with immunoSEQ multiplex PCR, while TCRdb's copy carries only in-frame clones and drops some. Counted here are just over 80,000 clones, 94% occurring once; the ten biggest clones make up around 5%. The clonotype comes from a woman under 30 in good health. The sample was blood.

This chain's CDR3 is CASSAGPENQPQHF. CDR3 sequence (DNA): TGTGCCAGCAGCGCCGGGCCTGAAAATCAGCCCCAGCATTTT. The V gene is TRBV9, the J gene TRBJ1-5; D is ambiguous. CDR1 is SGDLS and CDR2 is YYNGEE in the germline V gene. The CDR3 has 14 residues. V dropped 3 bases and J dropped 4 bases, with 11 bases sitting between them.